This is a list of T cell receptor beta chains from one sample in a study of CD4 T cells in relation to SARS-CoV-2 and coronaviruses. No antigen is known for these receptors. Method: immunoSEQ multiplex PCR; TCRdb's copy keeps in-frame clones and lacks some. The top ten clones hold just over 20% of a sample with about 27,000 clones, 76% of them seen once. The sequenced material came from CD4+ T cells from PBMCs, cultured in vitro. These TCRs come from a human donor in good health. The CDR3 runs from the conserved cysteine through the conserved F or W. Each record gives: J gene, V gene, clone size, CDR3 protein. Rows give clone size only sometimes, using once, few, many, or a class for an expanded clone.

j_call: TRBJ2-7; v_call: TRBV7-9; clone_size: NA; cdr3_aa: CASSLDGLTYEQYF
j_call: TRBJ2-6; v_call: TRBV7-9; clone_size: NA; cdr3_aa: CASSLGAGANVLTF
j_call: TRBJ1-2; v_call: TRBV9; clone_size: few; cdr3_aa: CASSTRQGYGYTF
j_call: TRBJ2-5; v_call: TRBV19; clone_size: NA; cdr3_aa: CASSIDQGTQYF
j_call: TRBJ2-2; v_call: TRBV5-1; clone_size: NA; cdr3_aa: CASSWGATGELFF
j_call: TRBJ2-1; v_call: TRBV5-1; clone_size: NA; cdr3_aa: CASSMDAYNEQFF
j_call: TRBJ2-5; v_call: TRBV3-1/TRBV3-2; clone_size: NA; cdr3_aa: CASSPVLGGTQYF
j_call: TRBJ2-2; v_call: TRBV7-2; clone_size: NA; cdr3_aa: CASSLDGRESGELFF
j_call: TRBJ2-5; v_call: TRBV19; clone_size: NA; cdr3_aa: CASGGTGGETQYF
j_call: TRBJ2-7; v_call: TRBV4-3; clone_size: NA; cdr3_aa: CASSQVSGRASYEQYF
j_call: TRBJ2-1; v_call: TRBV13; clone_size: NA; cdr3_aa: CASSLGQGGAGRYNEQFF
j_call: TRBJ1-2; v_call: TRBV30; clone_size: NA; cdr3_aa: CAWIGGREYVGYTF
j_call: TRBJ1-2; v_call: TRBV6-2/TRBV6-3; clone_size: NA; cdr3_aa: CASSYSRQGASGYTF
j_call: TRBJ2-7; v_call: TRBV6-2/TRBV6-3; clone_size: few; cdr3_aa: CASSPGLAGAYEQYF
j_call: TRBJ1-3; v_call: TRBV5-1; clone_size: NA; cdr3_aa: CASSLVVRAVGSGTIYF
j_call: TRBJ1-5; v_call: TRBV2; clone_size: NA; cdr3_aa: CASSKGVGNQPQHF
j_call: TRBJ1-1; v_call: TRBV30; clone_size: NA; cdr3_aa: CAWRSWRGRTEAFF
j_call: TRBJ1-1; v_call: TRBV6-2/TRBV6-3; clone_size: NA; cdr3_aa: CASSYVDRANTEAFF
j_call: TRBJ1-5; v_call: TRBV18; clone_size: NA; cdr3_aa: CASSLRDRGNQPQHF
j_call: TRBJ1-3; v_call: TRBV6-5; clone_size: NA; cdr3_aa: CASSYGVSHSGNTIYF
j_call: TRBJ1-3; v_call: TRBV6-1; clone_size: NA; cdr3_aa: CASSEAYGTGGNTIYF
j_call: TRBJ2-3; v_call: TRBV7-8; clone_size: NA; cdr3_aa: CASSELAGGVDTQYF
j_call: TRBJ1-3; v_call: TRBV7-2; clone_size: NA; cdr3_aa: CASSRTGGGNTIYF
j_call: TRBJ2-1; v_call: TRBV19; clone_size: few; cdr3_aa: CASSRQGDKQFF
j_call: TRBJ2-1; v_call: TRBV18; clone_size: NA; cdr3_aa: CASSPARGRENEQFF
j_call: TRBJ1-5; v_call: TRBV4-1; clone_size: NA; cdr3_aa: CASSQVFTNGQPQHF
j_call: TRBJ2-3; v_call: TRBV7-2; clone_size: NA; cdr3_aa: CASSVAGTVDTQYF
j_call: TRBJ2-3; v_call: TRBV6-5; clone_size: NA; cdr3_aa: CASGRDTQYF
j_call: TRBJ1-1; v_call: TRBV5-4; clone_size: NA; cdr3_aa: CASSFAGVTEAFF
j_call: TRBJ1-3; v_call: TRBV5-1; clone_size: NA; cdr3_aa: CASSLSGGSGNTIYF
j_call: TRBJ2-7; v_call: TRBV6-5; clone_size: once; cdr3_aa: CATQFGTQTYEQYF
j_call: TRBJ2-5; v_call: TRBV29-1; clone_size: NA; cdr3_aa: CSAPAGQGASKTQYF
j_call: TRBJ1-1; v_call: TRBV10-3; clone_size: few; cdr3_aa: CAIRGQGYTEAFF
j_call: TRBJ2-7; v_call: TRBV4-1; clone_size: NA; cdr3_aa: CASSQDLSGTSYEQYF
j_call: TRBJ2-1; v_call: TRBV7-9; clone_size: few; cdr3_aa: CASRPTSGGANEQFF
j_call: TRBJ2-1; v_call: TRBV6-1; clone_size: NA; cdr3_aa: CASSDAGTPYNEQFF
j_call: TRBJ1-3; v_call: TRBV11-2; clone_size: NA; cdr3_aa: CASSPQGNTIYF
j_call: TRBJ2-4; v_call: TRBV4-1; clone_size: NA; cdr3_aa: CASSQAGGVRNIQYF
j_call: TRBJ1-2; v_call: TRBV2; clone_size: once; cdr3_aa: CASKTGGYGYTF
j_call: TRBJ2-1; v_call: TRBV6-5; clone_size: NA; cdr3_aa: CASRLQGSEQFF
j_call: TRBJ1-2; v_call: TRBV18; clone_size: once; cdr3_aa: CASSPREQSPTF
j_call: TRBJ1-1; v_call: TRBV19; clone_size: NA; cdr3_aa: CASSFTENTEAFF
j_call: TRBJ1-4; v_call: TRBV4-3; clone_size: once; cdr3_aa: CASSPQGRNNEKLFF
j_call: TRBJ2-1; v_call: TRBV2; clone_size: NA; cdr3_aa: CASSPDRIDNEQFF
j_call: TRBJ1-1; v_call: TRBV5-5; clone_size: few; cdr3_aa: CASSLGGGTEAFF
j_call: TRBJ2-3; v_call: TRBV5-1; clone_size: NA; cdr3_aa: CASSSGTSGGGTDTQYF